What follows is one T cell receptor beta chain and its context. The record originates from a study of blood T cell repertoires in COVID-19. At the level of the study: COVID-19 samples collected from the United States, Italy and Spain covered acute and convalescent phases.

The V end lost 4 bases, the J end lost 3 bases, and 13 bases lay between the germline ends. In germline, CDR1 is SGHAT, CDR2 FQNNGV. The CDR3 extends over 14 amino acids. Methods used by the authors: By means of reference gene primer amplification, nucleated cell counts were estimated. Measured with immunoSEQ multiplex PCR; TCRdb has only the in-frame clones, and not every one. Clone size and the V and J calls come from that table; the DNA yielded D and trimming. The repertoire has 240,000 or so clones, 88% of them found once; the top ten carry just under 0.8%. The V gene is TRBV11-2, the J gene TRBJ2-7, with D possibly TRBD1 on 7 matching bases. What was sequenced was peripheral blood. The clonotype originates from a woman aged 25-40 years with acute or convalescent COVID-19. DNA of the CDR3: TGTGCCAGCAGCTACCGCGGGACAGACTACGAGCAGTACTTC. It encodes CASSYRGTDYEQYF. Together with reference TRBV11-2 and TRBJ2-7, the CDR3 gives the full variable domain: EAGVAQSPRYKIIEKRQSVAFWCNPISGHATLYWYQQILGQGPKLLIQFQNNGVVDDSQLPKDRFSAERLKGVDSTLKIQPAKLEDSAVYLCASSYRGTDYEQYFGPGTRLTVT.